This TCR beta chain was identified during a study of response to subunit inactivated influenza vaccine. TCRdb redid the calling of the RT-PCR reads with MiXCR, one entry per CDR3 protein. The profile covers roughly 520,000 distinct CDR3 sequences, with around 25% appearing a single time and approximately 2% taken by the ten largest. The origin of this receptor is a man aged 50 to 59 who received an inactivated influenza vaccine. Sequencing was performed on CD4+ T cells sorted from PBMCs, taken less than 6 days after vaccination.

The CDR3 nucleotides are TGTGCCATCACGAGGGGCGGCCAGAGCTCCTACGAGCAGTACTTC. Amino acid sequence: CAITRGGQSSYEQYF. This sequence joins TRBV10-3 and TRBJ2-7; D tentatively reads TRBD1 or TRBD2 (5 bases each). The V end lost 7 bases, the J end lost 0 bases, and 16 bases lay between the germline ends. CDR1 and CDR2 (germline): ENHRY, SYGVKD. The CDR3 is 15 residues long.